This T cell receptor beta chain was retrieved from a study of cytomegalovirus exposure and HLA in healthy donors. Study-level results: Most sequenced TCRs were rare (though some public TCRs occurred in many donors). TCR beta V- and J-gene trimming, according to a later analysis, was linked to a missense DCLRE1C variant.

The length of the CDR3 is 18 residues. V was clipped by 3 bases and J by 0 bases; unmatched bases: 12. Germline CDR1 reads SGDLS; CDR2 reads YYNGEE. A multiplex PCR was run with 60 Vbeta primers and 13 Jbeta primers. Assay: immunoSEQ multiplex PCR; the TCRdb copy retains only in-frame clones and omits some. This table holds approximately 90,000 clones, roughly 80% found once. Details on this clone: Its antigen is undetermined.

The sequenced sample was PBMCs. V usage is TRBV9 and J usage is TRBJ1-3; the match to TRBD1 covers 7 bases. The receptor was derived from a man between 40 and 49 years old in good health and CMV-seronegative. The CDR3 loop is CASSAGGGTEPSGNTIYF. The CDR3 nucleotides are TGTGCCAGCAGCGCCGGGGGGGGGACAGAACCCTCTGGAAACACCATATATTTT.